These 2 T cell receptor beta chains came from one sample sequenced in a study of siplizumab effects on memory and regulatory T cells. The table came from immunoSEQ multiplex PCR; TCRdb's copy has only in-frame clones and leaves some out. The sample has about 100,000 clones, 80% to 95% seen once. The sequenced sample consisted of CD4+ T cells sorted from blood. Receptor source: a human donor in good health.

This rearrangement joins TRBV9 to TRBJ1-2; 9 bases fit TRBD1. CDR3 size: 16 residues. The V gene's germline CDR1 is SGDLS and CDR2 YYNGEE. The J segment lost 6 bases and the V segment lost 2 bases, leaving 11 bases of the junction unmatched. The CDR3 coding sequence is TGTGCCAGCAGCGTCACATCCCAGGACAGGGGTCATGGCTACACCTTC. Translation gives CASSVTSQDRGHGYTF.

CDR3 amino acids: CASSNGQEQYF. The CDR3, as DNA: TGTGCCAGCTCAAACGGGCAAGAGCAGTACTTC. The rearrangement uses TRBV6-5 and TRBJ2-7; D ambiguous. The V gene lost 8 bases and the J gene lost 7 bases, with 12 bases spanning the gap. The germline CDR1 and CDR2 sequences are MNHEY and SVGAGI. The CDR3 runs 11 residues.